Below, 9 T cell receptor beta chains from the same sample are listed, as sequenced in a study of blood T cell repertoires in COVID-19. Sequenced by immunoSEQ multiplex PCR; TCRdb stores in-frame clones only, minus some. The table has roughly 280,000 clones, approximately 81% seen once. Specimen: peripheral blood. The receptors come from a man aged 55 to 70 with acute or convalescent COVID-19.

The chain has TRBV2 and TRBJ1-4; possibly TRBD1 for D (5 bases). V was clipped by 11 bases and J by 4 bases, with 17 bases between them. Per germline, CDR1 SNHLY and CDR2 FYNNEI. CDR3 length equals 14 residues. The CDR3 loop reads CAGRRGTLNEKLFF. DNA of the CDR3: TGTGCCGGCCGGAGGGGCACCCTTAATGAAAAACTGTTTTTT.

The chain links TRBV18 to TRBJ2-3, with a possible D match to TRBD1 (5 bases). The CDR3 is 15 amino acids. The V gene lost 4 bases and the J gene lost 2 bases, with 13 bases spanning the gap. Per the germline V gene, CDR1 is KGHSH and CDR2 is LQKENI. The CDR3 sequence is CASSRDSPPTDTQYF. The DNA of the CDR3 is TGTGCCAGCTCACGCGACAGTCCCCCCACAGATACGCAGTATTTT.

This chain connects TRBV29-1 to TRBJ2-7; D remains ambiguous. Trimming stripped 6 bases from V and 2 bases from J, with 8 bases between. Germline loops: CDR1 SQVTM, CDR2 ANQGSEA. There are 11 residues in the CDR3. The CDR3, as DNA: TGCAGCGTGAGTGAGGCCTACGAGCAGTACTTC. This translates into CSVSEAYEQYF.

The chain carries TRBV9 and TRBJ2-2; TRBD1 agrees at 7 bases. The J segment lost 4 bases and the V segment lost 1 base, leaving 4 bases of the junction unmatched. CDR1 and CDR2 from the germline V gene are SGDLS and YYNGEE. The CDR3 sequence is 15 residues long. CDR3 bases: TGTGCCAGCAGCGTAATAGGGGGCAGCACCGGGGAGCTGTTTTTT. As protein: CASSVIGGSTGELFF.

This clone was detected once. The chain is built from TRBV18 and TRBJ2-1, with D possibly matching TRBD2 (6 bases). Trimming took off 2 bases at V and 0 bases at J, with 8 bases between the two ends. Germline CDR1 is KGHSH and CDR2 is LQKENI. This CDR3 is built from 15 residues. The CDR3 reads CASSPEGGSYNEQFF. DNA of the CDR3: TGTGCCAGCTCACCAGAGGGAGGCTCCTACAATGAGCAGTTCTTC.

A few counts support this clone. This chain joins TRBV3-1 (or the pseudogene TRBV3-2) and TRBJ2-7; 7 nucleotides match TRBD2. V shed 0 bases, J shed 9 bases, and the junction held 14 bases outside the gene matches. The CDR3 spans 16 residues. The germline CDR1 and CDR2 sequences are LGHDT and YNNKEL (reference sequence). CDR3 in amino acids: CASSQDSTAGSLGQYF. Here the CDR3 DNA reads TGTGCCAGCAGCCAAGATTCCACAGCGGGGTCTCTCGGGCAGTACTTC.

This clone came up a few times. The gene calls are TRBV10-1 and TRBJ1-1; D ambiguous. Germline CDR1 reads WNHNN; CDR2 reads SYGVQD (reference sequence). V was clipped by 0 bases and J by 10 bases, with 12 bases between them. The CDR3 contains 13 residues. The CDR3 nucleotides are TGCGCCAGCAGTGAGTCGACCGGGGAAGGAGCTTTCTTT. Its protein is CASSESTGEGAFF.

CDR3 sequence: CASSPEGLAGADTQYF. The CDR3 nucleotides are TGTGCCAGCTCACCCGAAGGACTAGCGGGAGCAGATACGCAGTATTTT. This sequence joins TRBV18 and TRBJ2-3, with TRBD2 matching 13 bases. The CDR3 spans 16 residues. V trimming: 3 bases; J trimming: 4 bases; junction bases outside the gene matches: 4. Germline CDR1 KGHSH, CDR2 LQKENI.

Only a few counts were recorded for this clone. CDR3 loop: CASSMGQTPHETQYF. The CDR3 region has the DNA TGTGCCAGCAGCATGGGACAGACCCCTCATGAGACCCAGTACTTC. This chain connects TRBV7-9 to TRBJ2-5; 7 nucleotides match TRBD1. V gave up 5 bases and J gave up 5 bases; unmatched junction bases: 11. Germline V lookup: CDR1 SEHNR, CDR2 FQNEAQ (reference sequence). The CDR3 has 15 residues.